This TCR beta chain was recovered during a study of T-cell memory formation after mild COVID-19. This clonotype was counted at least ten times. The CDR3 runs 15 residues. TCRdb re-called the 5' RACE reads through MiXCR, storing one row per CDR3 protein. The data show tens of thousands of distinct CDR3 sequences, more than 10% seen once. The clonotype was recovered from an adult woman who had mild COVID-19 (a few samples of this study predate the infection). Cell type and time point are not known. Sequenced input: PBMCs or a T cell subset sorted from them (not recorded which). V and J are TRBV21-1 and TRBJ2-3. TRBV21-1 has pseudogene status. This CDR3 reads CASSKASGSTDTQYF. As DNA, the CDR3 is TGTGCCAGCAGCAAAGCATCCGGAAGCACAGATACGCAGTATTTT.